This TCR beta chain was documented in a study of T cell repertoires in cytomegalovirus infection (dated by TCRdb to between 2018 and 2021). For context, the study as a whole: Alongside well-studied HLA-B-restricted epitopes, the peptide stimulations were aimed at recently identified HLA-C-restricted CMV epitopes, whose presentation resists viral immunomodulation. Donor HLA type was relevant to the analysis, because carriage of CMV infection together with the matching HLA type was indicated by public TCR beta signatures.

The meaning of the sample's treatment or condition label: in vitro stimulation with specific CMV peptide epitopes to enrich CMV-specific T cells. General conclusions and limits of the study: In both this cohort and an independent cohort of over 350 donors, the cumulative frequency of public TCR beta family members distinguished carriers of CMV infection plus the relevant HLA type. In the ex vivo response, HLA-C-restricted CMV-specific TCR beta clonotypes were dominant, and in two of eight donors the single most frequent clonotype came from this HLA-C-restricted group.

V loses 5 bases at its end and J loses 5 bases; junction bases beyond the gene matches: 16. For CDR1 and CDR2, the germline V gene lists SGHVS and FQNEAQ. The CDR3, cysteine through phenylalanine, is 17 amino acids long. The entry retains the CDR3 DNA only, 51 bases that are in frame from base 1. This clonotype was seen more than once but under ten times. Its antigen is unknown. No base qualities exist here, and no much larger clone lies one base off it. Sequencing was performed on an Illumina HiSeq 1500. TCRdb handled the public reads itself, with Q25 trimming in fastp and clone calling in MiXCR, and kept productive beta chains. Every CDR3 protein is listed once, alongside the most common genes and DNA of its rows. Recorded for this sample are about 20,000 distinct CDR3 sequences; around 40% of them occurred a single time. In total, the top ten clones hold about 94% of the sample.

The receptor's source is a human donor in good health (CMV status not recorded). Some clones in this sample may be carry-over from other donors' samples. The chain joins TRBV7-8 to TRBJ2-5; TRBD2 agrees with 8 junctional bases. The sample was CD8+ T cells from cultured PBMCs, taken from culture after CMV antigen stimulation. The nucleotide sequence reads TGTGCCAGCAGCCGATGGGAGCGGGGGAGGGCGCGGGAGACCCAGTACTTC. It encodes CASSRWERGRARETQYF.